This T cell receptor beta chain was obtained from a study of naive and memory T cell subsets. Findings and caveats of the study: Over 90% of naive TCR sequences appeared only once, unlike memory subsets.

Separate alpha and beta amplification began at the second PCR step. Sequential positive selection took CD4 T cells first, then CD8 T cells. Only a few counts were recorded for this clonotype. Its specificity is unknown. Two oligonucleotides, mixed equimolar, formed the beta constant-region primer covering TRBC1 and TRBC2. Ligated cDNA was amplified by four rounds of PCR with nested alpha and beta constant-region primers and SP2. Ligation attached a single-stranded oligonucleotide with a 12-nucleotide UMI and the SP2 primer to the cDNA 3' end. Via MiXCR, TCRdb re-called the UMI-ligation and nested PCR reads, giving one row per CDR3 protein. The data show around 130,000 distinct CDR3 sequences, with 36% seen just once and around 0.92% held by the top ten. The CDR3 extends over 15 amino acids. Germline CDR1 reads MNHEY; CDR2 reads SMNVEV (reference sequence). V lost 6 bases to trimming and J lost 4 bases; unmatched junction nucleotides: 8.

What was sequenced was central memory CD4+ T cells from blood. This receptor was taken from a human donor in good health. The chain combines TRBV27 with TRBJ2-2; 7 bases align to TRBD2. The CDR3 protein is CASRKGTTGTGELFF. The CDR3 DNA reads TGTGCCAGCAGGAAAGGGACTACCGGCACCGGGGAGCTGTTTTTT.